This T cell receptor beta chain was sequenced during a study of blood T cell repertoires in COVID-19. In the study overall: T cells, B-cell-depleted T cells, or PBMCs provided the cDNA or gDNA that served as material.

Measured with immunoSEQ multiplex PCR; TCRdb has only the in-frame clones, and not every one. Among about 98,000 clones listed, about nine tenths were seen once. Germline V gives CDR1 SNHLY, CDR2 FYNNEI. This CDR3 has 14 amino acids. Trimming removed 3 bases from V and 7 bases from J, with 10 bases in between. Seattle-derived patients entered the study during active infection and were followed longitudinally. The sample taken for sequencing was peripheral blood. The TCR sequence derives from a woman aged 45-60 years with COVID-19, enrolled during active disease. The rearrangement uses TRBV2 and TRBJ1-6; D perhaps matches TRBD1 (6 bases). The CDR3 DNA is TGTGCCAGCAGTGAGCAGGGGAAGAATTCACCCCTCCACTTT. Protein product: CASSEQGKNSPLHF.